This T cell receptor (beta chain) was retrieved from a study of neoadjuvant nivolumab and ipilimumab in lung cancer. For the study at large: Nivolumab 3 mg/kg was given days 1, 15 and 29, plus ipilimumab 1 mg/kg day 1 in combination.

Data came from immunoSEQ multiplex PCR; TCRdb stores just in-frame clones and leaves some out. The data contain about 3,700 clones, roughly 86% of them singletons. In germline, CDR1 is MNHEY, CDR2 SMNVEV (reference sequence). The CDR3 loop spans 16 amino acids. The junction had 9 bases not matched to a gene; V was cut back by 2 bases and J by 2 bases. On this clone itself: The antigen remains unidentified.

General study results and limits: Blood richness before therapy tracked richness in tumors resected after neoadjuvant therapy. TCR receptors were sequenced in few samples.

The chain joins TRBV27 to TRBJ2-7; 7 bases are a match to TRBD2. The sequence derives from an adult with non-small cell lung cancer. Sequencing was performed on adjacent normal lung tissue, taken after neoadjuvant nivolumab, alone or with ipilimumab, at or shortly before surgery. CDR3 region: CASSLKGGAGTYEQYF. CDR3 bases: TGTGCCAGCAGTTTAAAGGGCGGAGCGGGGACCTACGAGCAGTACTTC.